This T cell receptor (beta chain) was documented in a study of blood T cell repertoires in COVID-19. The wider study: Specimens from acute and convalescent COVID-19 originated in the United States, Italy and Spain.

J was trimmed by 8 bases and V by 11 bases; bases with no gene match: 11. CDR3 length: 13 residues. Germline V gene lookup returns CDR1 LNHDA and CDR2 SQIVND (reference sequence). Method: immunoSEQ multiplex PCR; TCRdb's copy keeps in-frame clones and lacks some. The sample records hundreds of thousands of clones, nearly 90% being singletons. Categorization into cohorts depended on clinical history that participants reported. Cohort 3 recovery required two negative PCRs, clearance, or symptom resolution. The rearrangement uses TRBV19 and TRBJ1-5, with 8 bases that match TRBD1. Sequencing was done on a sample of PBMCs or T cells enriched from blood (not recorded which). The TCR originated in a woman in her 30s who had recovered from COVID-19. The CDR3 loop reads CAGSYRGNKPQHF. The CDR3 DNA reads as TGTGCCGGATCGTACAGGGGGAATAAGCCCCAGCATTTT.